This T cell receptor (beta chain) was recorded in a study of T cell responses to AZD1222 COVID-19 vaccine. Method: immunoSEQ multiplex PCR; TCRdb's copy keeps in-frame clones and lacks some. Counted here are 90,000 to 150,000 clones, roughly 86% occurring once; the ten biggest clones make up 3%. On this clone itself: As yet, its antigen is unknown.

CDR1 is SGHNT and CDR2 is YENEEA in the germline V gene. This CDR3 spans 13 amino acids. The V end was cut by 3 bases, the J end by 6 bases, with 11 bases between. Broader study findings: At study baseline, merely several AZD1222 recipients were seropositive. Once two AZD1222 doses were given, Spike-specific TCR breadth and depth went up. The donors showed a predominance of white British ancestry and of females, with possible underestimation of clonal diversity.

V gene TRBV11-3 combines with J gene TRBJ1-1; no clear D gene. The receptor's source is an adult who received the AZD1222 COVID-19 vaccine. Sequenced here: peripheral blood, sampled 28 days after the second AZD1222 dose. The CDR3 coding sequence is TGTGCCAGCAGCTTTGCCCGAGGGTCTGAAGCTTTCTTT. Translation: CASSFARGSEAFF.